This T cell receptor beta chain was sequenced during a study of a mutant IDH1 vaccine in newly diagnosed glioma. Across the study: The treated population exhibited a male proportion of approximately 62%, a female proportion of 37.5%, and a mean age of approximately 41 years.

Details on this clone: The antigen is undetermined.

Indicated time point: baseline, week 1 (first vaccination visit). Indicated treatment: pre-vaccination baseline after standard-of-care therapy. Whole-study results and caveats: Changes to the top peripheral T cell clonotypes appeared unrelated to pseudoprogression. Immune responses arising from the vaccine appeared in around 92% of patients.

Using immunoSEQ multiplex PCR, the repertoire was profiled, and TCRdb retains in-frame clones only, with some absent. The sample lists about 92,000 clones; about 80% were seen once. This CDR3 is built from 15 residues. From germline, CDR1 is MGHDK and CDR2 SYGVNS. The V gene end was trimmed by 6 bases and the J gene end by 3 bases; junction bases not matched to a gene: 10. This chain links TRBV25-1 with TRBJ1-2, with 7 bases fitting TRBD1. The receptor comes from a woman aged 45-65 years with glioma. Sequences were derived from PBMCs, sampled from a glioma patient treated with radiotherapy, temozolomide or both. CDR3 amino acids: CASRNSDREYYGYTF. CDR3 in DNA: TGTGCCAGCAGAAACTCCGACAGGGAATACTATGGCTACACCTTC.